This T cell receptor (beta chain) appears in the sequencing data of a study of T cell responses to AZD1222 COVID-19 vaccine. Overall study findings and caveats: Mostly white British, mostly female donors; authors suggested clonal diversity may be underestimated. Unmutated regions of variants are reportedly targeted by nearly half of spike-specific TCRs.

The junction had 2 bases not matched to a gene; V was cut back by 5 bases and J by 0 bases. Germline CDR1 and CDR2: LNHDA and SQIVND (reference sequence). CDR3 length: 15 residues. Clones were sequenced by immunoSEQ multiplex PCR, and TCRdb holds only the in-frame ones, with some missing. The sample yields tens of thousands of clones, around nine tenths seen once. Turning to this clone: The antigen is undetermined.

V usage is TRBV19 and J usage is TRBJ2-2; TRBD1 aligns across 8 bases. This clonotype was sampled from an adult in good health. The material sequenced was peripheral blood, taken on day 0 of MenACWY control vaccination. CDR3 in amino acids: CASSVTGANTGELFF. CDR3 in DNA: TGTGCCAGTAGTGTGACAGGGGCGAACACCGGGGAGCTGTTTTTT.